These 3 T cell receptor beta chains were sequenced from one sample in a study of cytomegalovirus exposure and HLA in healthy donors. Primers included in the PCR were 60 Vbeta and 13 Jbeta primers. TCRdb keeps only in-frame clones here, not all; method: immunoSEQ multiplex PCR. Of 30,000 to 40,000 clones in the sample, around 84% were seen once. Specimen: PBMCs. Every receptor here comes from a woman younger than 30 in good health and CMV-seronegative.

V usage is TRBV6-5 and J usage is TRBJ2-7; 7 bases fit TRBD2. Trimming took 4 bases from V and 1 from J; bases not matched to a gene: 7. Germline V CDR1 and CDR2: MNHEY, SVGAGI. The CDR3 length is 15 residues. CDR3 in amino acids: CASSWSRESSYEQYF. The CDR3 region has the DNA TGTGCCAGCAGTTGGTCGCGGGAGAGTTCCTACGAGCAGTACTTC.

The gene calls are TRBV10-3 and TRBJ1-2, with a possible D match to TRBD1 (6 bases). The CDR3 is 13 amino acids. Trimming stripped 6 bases from V and 7 bases from J, with 15 bases between. Germline V gives CDR1 ENHRY, CDR2 SYGVKD. The CDR3 DNA sequence: TGTGCCATCAGCCCTCCAGGGGCAGGTGGCTACACCTTC. Its protein product is CAISPPGAGGYTF.

This clone is a singleton in its sample. This chain links TRBV27 with TRBJ1-1; perhaps TRBD1 as D (5 bases). This CDR3 is 14 amino acids long. Germline V gene data show CDR1 as MNHEY and CDR2 as SMNVEV (reference sequence). Trimming took 6 bases from V and 4 from J, leaving 15 bases between them. The chain's CDR3 is CASRRDSGGTEAFF. In DNA, the CDR3 is TGTGCCAGCAGACGGGACTCAGGTGGCACTGAAGCTTTCTTT.